The clone carrying this T cell receptor beta chain was counted between two and nine times. Amplification used 60 Vbeta primers and 13 Jbeta primers. Sequenced by immunoSEQ multiplex PCR; TCRdb stores in-frame clones only, minus some. This table has about 220,000 clones, roughly 88% appearing once. The CDR3 totals 15 residues. J was trimmed by 1 base and V by 4 bases; bases with no gene match: 7. Germline CDR1 SGHNT, CDR2 YYREEE (reference sequence). The data were taken from a study of cytomegalovirus exposure and HLA in healthy donors. The sample consisted of PBMCs. This clonotype was sampled from a boy between 2 and 10 years old in good health and CMV-seronegative. The genes are TRBV5-4 and TRBJ1-1; 7 nucleotides line up with TRBD1. CDR3 nucleotides: TGTGCCAGCAGCAGGATGGACAGGCCGAACACTGAAGCTTTCTTT. Its protein is CASSRMDRPNTEAFF.